This T cell receptor (beta chain) was sequenced for a study of blood T cell repertoires in COVID-19. Study in general: Both acute and convalescent COVID-19 samples were obtained from the United States, Italy and Spain. PBMCs, B-cell-depleted T cells, or T cells provided the cDNA or gDNA that made up the material.

Trimming stripped 4 bases from V and 3 bases from J, with 15 bases between. The CDR3 has 15 residues. Germline V gene lookup returns CDR1 LNHDA and CDR2 SQIVND (reference sequence). As processed by the authors: By means of reference gene primer amplification, nucleated cell counts were estimated. Using immunoSEQ multiplex PCR, the repertoire was profiled, and TCRdb retains in-frame clones only, with some absent. V and J calls and clone size come straight from that table; D and trimming were deduced from the DNA. The sample shows under 350,000 clones, roughly nine tenths of them seen only once. Sequenced material: peripheral blood. The sequence derives from a man aged 45-65 years with acute or convalescent COVID-19. The chain couples TRBV19 to TRBJ1-1; D remains unclear. CDR3: CASSRGRRGDTEAFF. The DNA of the CDR3 is TGTGCCAGTAGTAGAGGGCGGAGAGGTGACACTGAAGCTTTCTTT.